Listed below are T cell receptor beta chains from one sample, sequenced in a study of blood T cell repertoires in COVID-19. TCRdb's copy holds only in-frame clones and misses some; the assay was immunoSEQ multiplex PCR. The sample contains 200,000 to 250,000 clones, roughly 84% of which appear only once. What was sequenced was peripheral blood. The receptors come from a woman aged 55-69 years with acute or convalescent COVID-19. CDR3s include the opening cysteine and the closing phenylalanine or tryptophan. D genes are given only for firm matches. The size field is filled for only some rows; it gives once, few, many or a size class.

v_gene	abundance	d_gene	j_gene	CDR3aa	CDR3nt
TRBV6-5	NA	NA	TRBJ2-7	CASSPTHSYEQYF	TGTGCCAGCAGCCCGACACACTCCTACGAGCAGTACTTC
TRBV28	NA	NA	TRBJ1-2	CASSFRGGRGYTF	TGTGCCAGCAGTTTCAGAGGGGGTAGGGGCTACACCTTC
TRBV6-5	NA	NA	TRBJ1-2	CASSSVYGYTF	TGTGCCAGCAGTTCTGTTTATGGCTACACCTTC
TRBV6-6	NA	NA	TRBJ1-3	CASSSGAGTSGNTIYF	TGTGCCAGCAGTTCCGGCGCGGGAACCTCTGGAAACACCATATATTTT
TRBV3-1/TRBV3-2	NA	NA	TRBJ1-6	CASSRTGEVLPLHF	TGTGCCAGCAGTAGGACTGGGGAGGTGCTCCCCCTCCACTTT
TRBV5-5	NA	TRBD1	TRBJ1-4	CASSLRDRTEKLFF	TGTGCCAGCAGCTTGAGGGACAGGACAGAAAAACTGTTTTTT
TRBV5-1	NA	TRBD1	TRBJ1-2	CASRRDRVDGYTF	TGCGCCAGCAGGCGGGACAGGGTGGATGGCTACACCTTC
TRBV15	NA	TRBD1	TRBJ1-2	CATSGVYPPRGLDGYTF	TGTGCCACCAGCGGAGTCTACCCCCCCAGGGGGCTAGATGGCTACACCTTC
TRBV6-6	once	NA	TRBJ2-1	CASSYQGSEQFF	TGTGCCAGCAGTTACCAGGGGAGTGAGCAGTTCTTC
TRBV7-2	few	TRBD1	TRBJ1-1	CASSLGWTGKAEAFF	TGTGCCAGCAGCTTGGGGTGGACAGGGAAGGCTGAAGCTTTCTTT
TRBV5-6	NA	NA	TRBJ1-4	CASSFRGWTNEKLFF	TGTGCCAGCAGCTTCCGGGGATGGACTAATGAAAAACTGTTTTTT
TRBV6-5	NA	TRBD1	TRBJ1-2	CASSSFDRGHYGYTF	TGTGCCAGCAGTTCGTTTGACAGGGGGCACTATGGCTACACCTTC
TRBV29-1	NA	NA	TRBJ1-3	CSVEDRNTIYF	TGCAGCGTTGAAGATAGAAACACCATATATTTT
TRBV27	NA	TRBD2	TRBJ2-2	CASSLRLAGAGELFF	TGTGCCAGCAGTTTACGGCTAGCGGGGGCCGGGGAGCTGTTTTTT
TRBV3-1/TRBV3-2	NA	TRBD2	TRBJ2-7	CASSSGTTLTF	TGTGCCAGCAGCTCCGGGACTACCCTAACCTTC
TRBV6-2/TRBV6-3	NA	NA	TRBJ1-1	CASSLTGTEAFF	TGTGCCAGCAGCCTTACAGGGACTGAAGCTTTCTTT
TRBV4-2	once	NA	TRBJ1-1	CASSQDPRGNTEAFF	TGTGCCAGCAGCCAAGATCCCAGGGGGAACACTGAAGCTTTCTTT
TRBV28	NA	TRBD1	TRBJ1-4	CASSFDWQGAEKLFF	TGTGCCAGCAGTTTCGATTGGCAGGGGGCGGAAAAACTGTTTTTT
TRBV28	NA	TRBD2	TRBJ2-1	CASGTSAFYGQFF	TGTGCCAGTGGGACTAGCGCCTTCTATGGGCAGTTCTTC
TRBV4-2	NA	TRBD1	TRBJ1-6	CASSQEQGNNSPLHF	TGTGCCAGCAGCCAGGAACAGGGGAATAATTCACCCCTCCACTTT
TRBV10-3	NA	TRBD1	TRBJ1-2	CATTGGAGQNYGYTF	TGTGCCACTACAGGGGGCGCCGGGCAAAACTATGGCTACACCTTC
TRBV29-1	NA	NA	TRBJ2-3	CSAHFGDTQYF	TGCAGCGCCCACTTCGGGGATACGCAGTATTTT
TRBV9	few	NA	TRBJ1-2	CASSGAFVGGGYTF	TGTGCCAGCAGCGGAGCATTCGTAGGGGGAGGGTACACCTTC
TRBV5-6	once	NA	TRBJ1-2	CASSLVRQANYGYTF	TGTGCCAGCAGCTTGGTGCGACAGGCTAACTATGGCTACACCTTC
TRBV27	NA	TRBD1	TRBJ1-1	CASSFRDRGRNTEAFF	TGTGCCAGCAGTTTTCGGGACAGGGGGCGGAACACTGAAGCTTTCTTT
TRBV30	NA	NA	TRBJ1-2	CAWSVPWRGGNYGYTF	TGTGCCTGGAGTGTACCATGGAGAGGGGGTAACTATGGCTACACCTTC
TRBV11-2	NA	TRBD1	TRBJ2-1	CASSLPRTGRNEQFF	TGTGCCAGCAGCTTACCTCGGACAGGGCGAAATGAGCAGTTCTTC
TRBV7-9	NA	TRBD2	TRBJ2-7	CASSLGLGYEQYF	TGTGCCAGCAGCCTCGGACTAGGATACGAGCAGTACTTC
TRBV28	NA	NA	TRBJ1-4	CASSGTGTNEKLFF	TGTGCCAGCAGCGGAACAGGGACTAATGAAAAACTGTTTTTT
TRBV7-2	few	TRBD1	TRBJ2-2	CASSRTGGSSTGELFF	TGTGCCAGCAGCCGCACAGGGGGGTCGAGCACCGGGGAGCTGTTTTTT
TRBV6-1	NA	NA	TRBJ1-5	CASSEAQDRPQHF	TGTGCCAGCAGTGAAGCACAGGATCGGCCCCAGCATTTT
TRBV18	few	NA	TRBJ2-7	CASSPRSGGYEQYF	TGTGCCAGCTCACCACGTTCCGGGGGCTACGAGCAGTACTTC
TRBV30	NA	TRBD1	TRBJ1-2	CAWSVQGGRVAGYTF	TGTGCCTGGAGTGTACAGGGGGGGCGCGTGGCTGGCTACACCTTC
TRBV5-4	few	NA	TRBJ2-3	CASSLSPAGVDTQYF	TGTGCCAGCAGCTTGAGTCCGGCAGGGGTAGATACGCAGTATTTT
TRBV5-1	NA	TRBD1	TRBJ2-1	CASSSGMDRGYNEQFF	TGCGCCAGCAGCTCGGGGATGGACAGGGGCTACAATGAGCAGTTCTTC
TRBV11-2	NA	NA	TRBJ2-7	CASSSPPDRAFYEQYF	TGTGCCAGCAGCTCCCCCCCAGACAGAGCTTTTTACGAGCAGTACTTC
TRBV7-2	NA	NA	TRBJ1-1	CASSLVQGGRNTEAFF	TGTGCCAGCAGCTTAGTACAGGGCGGACGGAACACTGAAGCTTTCTTT
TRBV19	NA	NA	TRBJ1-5	CASSIYGNQPQHF	TGTGCCAGTAGTATTTATGGCAATCAGCCCCAGCATTTT
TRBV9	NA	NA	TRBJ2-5	CASSVGPQETQYF	TGTGCCAGCAGCGTAGGGCCCCAAGAGACCCAGTACTTC
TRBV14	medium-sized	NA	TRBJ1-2	CASRGRDYGYTF	TGTGCCAGCAGAGGGAGGGATTATGGCTACACCTTC
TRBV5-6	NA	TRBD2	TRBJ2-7	CASSYNRLAGVSEQYF	TGTGCCAGCAGCTACAACAGACTAGCGGGGGTAAGCGAGCAGTACTTC
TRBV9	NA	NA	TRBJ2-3	CASSGFTQGSGTDTQYF	TGTGCCAGCAGCGGGTTTACACAGGGCTCGGGCACAGATACGCAGTATTTT
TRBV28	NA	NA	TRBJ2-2	CASSLTSGTGELFF	TGTGCCAGCAGTTTAACTAGTGGCACCGGGGAGCTGTTTTTT
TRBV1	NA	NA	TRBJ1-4	CTTCGITNEKLFF	TGCACCACCTGCGGTATAACTAATGAAAAACTGTTTTTT
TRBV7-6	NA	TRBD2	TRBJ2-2	CASSPGGSNRELFF	TGTGCCAGCAGCCCAGGCGGGAGCAACCGGGAGCTGTTTTTT
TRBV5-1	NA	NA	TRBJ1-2	CASSVSNYGYTF	TGCGCCAGCTCCGTGAGTAACTATGGCTACACCTTC
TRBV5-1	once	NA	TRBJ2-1	CASSFDLASGANEQFF	TGCGCCAGCAGCTTCGACCTAGCTTCAGGGGCCAATGAGCAGTTCTTC
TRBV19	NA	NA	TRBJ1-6	CASSTGQVNSPLHF	TGTGCCAGTAGTACGGGACAAGTTAATTCACCCCTCCACTTT
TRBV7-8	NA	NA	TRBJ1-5	CASSNSRVNLNQPQHF	TGTGCCAGCAGCAACTCCAGGGTGAATCTGAATCAGCCCCAGCATTTT
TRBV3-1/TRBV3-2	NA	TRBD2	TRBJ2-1	CASSLSPWAGSGGWGEQFF	TGTGCCAGCAGCCTCAGTCCCTGGGCCGGTAGCGGGGGGTGGGGTGAGCAGTTCTTC
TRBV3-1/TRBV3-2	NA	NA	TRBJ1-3	CASSHRGNTIYF	TGTGCCAGCAGCCACCGTGGAAACACCATATATTTT
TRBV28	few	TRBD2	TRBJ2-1	CATTSGGSYNEQFF	TGTGCCACGACTAGCGGGGGCTCCTACAATGAGCAGTTCTTC
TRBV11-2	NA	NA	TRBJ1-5	CASSKDISNQPQHF	TGTGCCAGCAGCAAGGACATCAGCAATCAGCCCCAGCATTTT
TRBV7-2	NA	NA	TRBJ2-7	CASSFGLGRGYEQYF	TGTGCCAGCAGCTTTGGTCTCGGACGGGGTTACGAGCAGTACTTC
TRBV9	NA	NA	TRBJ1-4	CASSVGFRGNEKLFF	TGTGCCAGCAGCGTAGGATTCAGGGGTAATGAAAAACTGTTTTTT
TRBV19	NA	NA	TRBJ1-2	CASSIGASGGYTF	TGTGCCAGTAGTATAGGAGCTTCGGGTGGCTACACCTTC
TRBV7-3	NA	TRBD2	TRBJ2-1	CASSSTSGVNNEQFF	TGTGCCAGCAGCTCTACTAGCGGGGTGAACAATGAGCAGTTCTTC